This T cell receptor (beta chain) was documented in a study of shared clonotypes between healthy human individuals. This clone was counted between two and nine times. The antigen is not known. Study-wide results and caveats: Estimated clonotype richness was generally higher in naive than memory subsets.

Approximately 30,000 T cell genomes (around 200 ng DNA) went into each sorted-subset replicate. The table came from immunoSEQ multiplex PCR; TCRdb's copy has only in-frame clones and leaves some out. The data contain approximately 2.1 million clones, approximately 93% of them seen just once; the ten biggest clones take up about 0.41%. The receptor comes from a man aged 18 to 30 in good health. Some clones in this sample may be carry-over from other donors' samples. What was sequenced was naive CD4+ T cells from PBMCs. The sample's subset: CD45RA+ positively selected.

The CDR3 loop reads CSVRGLSNTEAFF. CDR3 nucleotide sequence: TGCAGCGTCAGGGGGCTTTCGAACACTGAAGCTTTCTTT. The rearrangement joins TRBV29-1 to TRBJ1-1; the match to TRBD1 covers 8 bases. V dropped 6 bases and J dropped 1; count of bases not matched to a gene: 4. This CDR3 comprises 13 residues. Germline CDR1 SQVTM, CDR2 ANQGSEA.